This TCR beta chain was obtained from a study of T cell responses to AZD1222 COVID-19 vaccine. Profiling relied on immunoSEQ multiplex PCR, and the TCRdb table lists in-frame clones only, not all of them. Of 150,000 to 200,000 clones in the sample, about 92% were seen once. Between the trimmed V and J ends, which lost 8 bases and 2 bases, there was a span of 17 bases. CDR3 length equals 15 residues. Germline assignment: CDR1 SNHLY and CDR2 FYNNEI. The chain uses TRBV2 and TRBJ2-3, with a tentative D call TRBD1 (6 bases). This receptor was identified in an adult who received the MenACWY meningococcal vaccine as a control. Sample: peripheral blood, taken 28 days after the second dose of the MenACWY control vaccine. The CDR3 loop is CASGPGTKVTDTQYF. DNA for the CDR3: TGTGCCAGCGGACCCGGGACAAAAGTCACAGATACGCAGTATTTT. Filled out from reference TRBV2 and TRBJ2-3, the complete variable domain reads EPEVTQTPSHQVTQMGQEVILRCVPISNHLYFYWYRQILGQKVEFLVSFYNNEISEKSEIFDDQFSVERPDGSNFTLKIRSTKLEDSAMYFCASGPGTKVTDTQYFGPGTRLTVL.